Listed here are 31 T cell receptor beta chains from one sample, sequenced in a study of T cell repertoires in cytomegalovirus infection. Antigens of these TCRs are unknown. Each CDR3 protein is one row after TCRdb ran MiXCR on the reads. This sample has hundreds of thousands of distinct CDR3 sequences, with under 45% found just once. Sequencing used cultured PBMCs, obtained from culture after CMV antigen stimulation. Every receptor here comes from a human donor in good health (CMV status not recorded). Some clones in this sample may be carry-over from other donors' samples.

This clonotype has a handful of counts. The chain uses TRBV6-6 and TRBJ2-3; 9 bases align to TRBD1. Germline CDR1 MNHNY, CDR2 SVGAGI (reference sequence). The V segment lost 5 bases and the J segment 3 bases; nucleotides outside the gene matches: 3. This CDR3 has 14 amino acids. Here the CDR3 reads CASSGTGITDTQYF. Here the CDR3 DNA reads TGTGCCAGCAGTGGGACAGGGATTACAGATACGCAGTATTTT.

V is TRBV6-2 or TRBV6-3 and J is TRBJ2-7, with TRBD1 as a possible D gene (5 bases). Germline loops: CDR1 MNHEY, CDR2 SVGEGT. This CDR3 spans 12 amino acids. With 8 bases removed from V and 3 bases from J, the gap between germline ends came to 11 bases. CDR3 bases: TGTGCCAGCGCTCAAGGGGACTACGAGCAGTACTTC. Its protein is CASAQGDYEQYF.

This clonotype was observed a handful of times. This rearrangement joins TRBV6-1 to TRBJ2-7, with 9 bases identical to TRBD2. This CDR3 contains 15 residues. Germline V gives CDR1 MNHNS, CDR2 SASEGT. J gave up 3 bases and V 2 bases, and 5 bases lay outside the gene matches. CDR3 sequence reads: CASSERLAENYEQYF. The DNA of the CDR3 is TGTGCCAGCAGTGAACGACTAGCGGAGAACTACGAGCAGTACTTC.

This clonotype has a handful of counts. The V and J genes are TRBV7-2 and TRBJ2-1; TRBD2 might be the D (6 bases). The V gene lost 0 bases and the J gene lost 6 bases, with 15 bases spanning the gap. Germline V gene lookup returns CDR1 SGHTA and CDR2 FQGNSA. The CDR3 runs to 16 residues. CDR3 in amino acids: CASSLAGGTRRNEQFF. In DNA form, the CDR3 reads TGTGCCAGCAGCTTAGCGGGCGGGACGAGACGCAATGAGCAGTTCTTC.

This clonotype was detected a few times. The chain has TRBV5-1 and TRBJ2-2; possibly TRBD1 for D (6 bases). Trimming stripped 3 bases from V and 5 bases from J, with 17 bases between. The CDR3 sequence is 16 residues long. Germline assignment: CDR1 SGHRS and CDR2 YFSETQ. For the CDR3, the DNA is TGCGCCAGCAGCTCCACAACAGGGATGGGGACCGGGGAGCTGTTTTTT. Amino acid sequence: CASSSTTGMGTGELFF.

This chain links TRBV7-8 with TRBJ1-1; TRBD1 aligns across 7 bases. The trim removed 5 bases at V and 0 bases at J, leaving 12 bases unmatched. The germline gives CDR1 SGHVS, CDR2 FQNEAQ. The CDR3 loop spans 17 amino acids. The CDR3 region is CASSLTGRWAVNTEAFF. The CDR3 DNA is TGTGCCAGCAGCCTGACAGGGAGGTGGGCGGTGAACACTGAAGCTTTCTTT.

This clonotype appeared a few times. The chain joins TRBV15 to TRBJ2-1; 10 bases are a match to TRBD2. The CDR3 has 18 amino acids. Unmatched junction bases numbered 12, after V lost 0 bases and J lost 7 bases. Germline V gives CDR1 LNHNV, CDR2 YYDKDF (reference sequence). The CDR3 nucleotides are TGTGCCACCAGCAGAGATCCCGTGCTAGCGGGAGTGATAAATGAGCAGTTCTTC. It translates to CATSRDPVLAGVINEQFF.

This chain connects TRBV15 to TRBJ1-6; D gene uncertain. The CDR3 covers 14 residues. Per the germline V gene, CDR1 is LNHNV and CDR2 is YYDKDF (reference sequence). Trimming took off 5 bases at V and 5 bases at J, with 10 bases between the two ends. The CDR3 nucleotides are TGTGCCACCAGCCGCCGGGTCAATAATTCACCCCTCCACTTT. Translating gives CATSRRVNNSPLHF.

The chain has TRBV29-1 and TRBJ2-5; D might be TRBD1 (5 bases). The length of the CDR3 is 13 residues. Deletions cut 6 bases from V and 5 bases from J, with 16 bases between. Per germline, CDR1 SQVTM and CDR2 ANQGSEA. DNA for the CDR3: TGCAGCGTGGCTTCTTGGGGCCTCGAGACCCAGTACTTC. Protein: CSVASWGLETQYF.

A note on this clonotype: A read error may produce the germline difference seen at one junction end. The chain has TRBV7-6 and TRBJ1-6; D gene ambiguous. The length of the CDR3 is 15 residues. Germline CDR1 reads SGHVS; CDR2 reads FNYEAQ. For the CDR3, the DNA is TGTGCCAGCAGCTTAATCGGTGCTGGGGATTCGCCCCTCCACTTT. It yields the protein CASSLIGAGDSPLHF.

A single count supports this clonotype. In DNA, the CDR3 is TGTGCCAGCAGCTTAGCGCCGACGGTGACATCCTATGGCTACACCTTC. The encoded protein is CASSLAPTVTSYGYTF. J is TRBJ1-2 and V is TRBV7-2; D remains ambiguous. Germline V gene sequence: CDR1 SGHTA, CDR2 FQGNSA. There are 16 residues in the CDR3. V was clipped by 0 bases and J by 4 bases, with 15 bases between them.

V and J are TRBV29-1 and TRBJ2-5; 9 bases match TRBD1. CDR1 is SQVTM and CDR2 is ANQGSEA in the germline V gene. This CDR3 spans 14 amino acids. This CDR3 reads CTFRRPGTGSNQYF. In DNA, the CDR3 is TGCACCTTCCGCCGACCGGGGACAGGGTCTAATCAGTACTTC.

The V call is TRBV20-1, the J call TRBJ2-4; 8 bases line up with TRBD2. V was clipped by 6 bases and J by 7 bases; unmatched bases: 11. The CDR3 is 14 amino acids. Germline-derived CDR1 and CDR2 are DFQATT and SNEGSKA (reference sequence). The CDR3 reads CSAPPGLGFNIQYF. CDR3 bases: TGCAGTGCCCCGCCGGGACTAGGGTTCAACATTCAGTACTTC.

This clonotype came up many times. The chain joins TRBV4-1 to TRBJ2-7; TRBD1 agrees at 10 bases. The germline CDR1 and CDR2 sequences are MGHRA and YSYEKL. The CDR3 runs 17 residues. The V gene end was trimmed by 3 bases and the J gene end by 3 bases; junction bases not matched to a gene: 11. In DNA, the CDR3 is TGCGCCAGCAGCCAGGAAGCGGGACAGGGGAAGGGCTACGAGCAGTACTTC. It translates to CASSQEAGQGKGYEQYF.

This clonotype showed up just a few times. The chain employs TRBV7-9 and TRBJ1-5, with D maybe TRBD1 (6 bases). The germline V gene has CDR1 SEHNR and CDR2 FQNEAQ (reference sequence). Trimming took off 5 bases at V and 9 bases at J, with 14 bases between the two ends. CDR3 length: 13 residues. The CDR3 DNA follows: TGTGCCAGCAGCCTCAACAGGGATCGGCCCCAGCATTTT. It yields the protein CASSLNRDRPQHF.

The chain combines TRBV5-5 with TRBJ2-7, with unresolved D. Germline V lookup: CDR1 SGHKS, CDR2 YYEKEE (reference sequence). The V end was cut by 5 bases, the J end by 3 bases, with 15 bases between. This CDR3 is 14 amino acids long. In DNA, the CDR3 is TGTGCCAGCAGTTCGGGCCCCTTCGACTACGAGCAGTACTTC. This sequence encodes CASSSGPFDYEQYF. The whole variable domain, remainder taken from reference TRBV5-5 and TRBJ2-7, is DAGVTQSPTHLIKTRGQQVTLRCSPISGHKSVSWYQQVLGQGPQFIFQYYEKEERGRGNFPDRFSARQFPNYSSELNVNALLLGDSALYLCASSSGPFDYEQYFGPGTRLTVT.

The chain recombines TRBV7-2 with TRBJ2-1, with 13 bases fitting TRBD2. Germline CDR1 and CDR2: SGHTA and FQGNSA. This CDR3 spans 20 amino acids. Trimming removed 3 bases from V and 4 bases from J; junction bases left unmatched: 15. CDR3 sequence (DNA): TGTGCCAGCAGCTTTAGGGGGACTAGCGGGGCTGAGGGGGGATACAATGAGCAGTTCTTC. It is translated as CASSFRGTSGAEGGYNEQFF.

This clonotype was counted at least ten times. This chain joins TRBV7-8 and TRBJ1-5; D ambiguous. V dropped 0 bases and J dropped 0 bases, with 6 bases sitting between them. This CDR3 is 15 amino acids long. The V gene's germline CDR1 is SGHVS and CDR2 FQNEAQ. As DNA, the CDR3 is TGTGCCAGCAGCTTAGCGGACGGTAGCAATCAGCCCCAGCATTTT. Protein: CASSLADGSNQPQHF.

This rearrangement joins TRBV7-2 to TRBJ2-7; 10 positions agree with TRBD2. The germline CDR1 and CDR2 sequences are SGHTA and FQGNSA. This CDR3 region has 14 residues. The V gene end was trimmed by 6 bases and the J gene end by 1 base; junction bases not matched to a gene: 3. CDR3 DNA: TGTGCCAGCAGGCAGGGACTAGCGTCCTACGAGCAGTACTTC. Encoded protein: CASRQGLASYEQYF.

The V call is TRBV19, the J call TRBJ2-5; 12 bases line up with TRBD2. The CDR3 loop spans 16 amino acids. The V segment lost 4 bases and the J segment 4 bases; nucleotides outside the gene matches: 7. Germline loops: CDR1 LNHDA, CDR2 SQIVND (reference sequence). CDR3 amino acids: CASSTPSGGVGETQYF. The CDR3 region has the DNA TGTGCCAGTAGTACCCCTAGCGGGGGGGTAGGAGAGACCCAGTACTTC. The full variable domain, its missing parts supplied by reference TRBV19 and TRBJ2-5, is DGGITQSPKYLFRKEGQNVTLSCEQNLNHDAMYWYRQDPGQGLRLIYYSQIVNDFQKGDIAEGYSVSREKKESFPLTVTSAQKNPTAFYLCASSTPSGGVGETQYFGPGTRLLVL.

This clonotype has just a few counts. V usage is TRBV7-2 and J usage is TRBJ2-5; 12 bases fit TRBD2. Trimming cost V 4 bases and J 1 base; bases outside gene matches: 13. This CDR3 has 19 residues. Germline loops: CDR1 SGHTA, CDR2 FQGNSA. CDR3 in DNA: TGTGCCAGCAGCTCAAGGGCTAGCGGGGGGGCGGTACCCCAAGAGACCCAGTACTTC. Protein: CASSSRASGGAVPQETQYF.

This chain joins TRBV7-2 and TRBJ2-1; D may match TRBD1 or TRBD2 (5 bases each). V shed 5 bases and J shed 6 bases, with 17 bases lying between them. CDR3 length: 15 residues. CDR1 and CDR2 from the germline V gene are SGHTA and FQGNSA. In DNA form, the CDR3 reads TGTGCCAGCAGCCCTTTTGGGGGATCCCCCAATGAGCAGTTCTTC. Amino acid sequence: CASSPFGGSPNEQFF. The variable domain in full, with the rest retrieved from reference TRBV7-2 and TRBJ2-1, is GAGVSQSPSNKVTEKGKDVELRCDPISGHTALYWYRQSLGQGLEFLIYFQGNSAPDKSGLPSDRFSAERTGGSVSTLTIQRTQQEDSAVYLCASSPFGGSPNEQFFGPGTRLTVL.

This clonotype came up once. A read error may be the cause here, since a much bigger clone is one base away. The rearrangement links TRBV7-2 to TRBJ1-1, with TRBD1 matching 8 bases. The CDR3 is 13 residues long. The germline V gene encodes CDR1 SGHTA and CDR2 FQGNSA. The J segment lost 3 bases and the V segment lost 5 bases, leaving 2 bases of the junction unmatched. The CDR3 DNA follows: TGTGCCAGCAGCCAACAGGGGGACACTGAAGCTTTCTTT. Its protein product is CASSQQGDTEAFF.

The chain carries TRBV7-6 and TRBJ2-1; D not certain. This CDR3 has 13 amino acids. Germline loops: CDR1 SGHVS, CDR2 FNYEAQ. Trimming cost V 8 bases and J 5 bases, with 13 bases left between them. CDR3 sequence: CASRSMVHNEQFF. The DNA for the CDR3 is TGTGCCAGCCGCTCGATGGTGCACAATGAGCAGTTCTTC. Full variable domain (rest looked up from reference TRBV7-6 and TRBJ2-1): GAGVSQSPRYKVTKRGQDVALRCDPISGHVSLYWYRQALGQGPEFLTYFNYEAQQDKSGLPNDRFSAERPEGSISTLTIQRTEQRDSAMYRCASRSMVHNEQFFGPGTRLTVL.

The V call is TRBV4-3, the J call TRBJ1-2; D is uncertain. The CDR3 sequence is 17 residues long. Germline CDR1 is LGHNA and CDR2 is YSLEER. The V end was cut by 1 base, the J end by 7 bases, with 22 bases between. CDR3 amino acids: CASSQVHPGKGAAGYTF. The CDR3 nucleotides read TGCGCCAGCAGCCAAGTGCACCCGGGAAAGGGTGCCGCTGGCTACACCTTC.

The genes are TRBV7-2 and TRBJ2-5; 7 bases align to TRBD1. Germline loops: CDR1 SGHTA, CDR2 FQGNSA. This CDR3 contains 17 residues. The V gene end was trimmed by 4 bases and the J gene end by 4 bases; junction bases not matched to a gene: 15. As DNA, the CDR3 is TGTGCCAGCAGCTACAGGGGAAAGGAGGTGGTCAGAGAGACCCAGTACTTC. Protein sequence: CASSYRGKEVVRETQYF.

The rearrangement joins TRBV4-1 to TRBJ2-7, with TRBD2 identical over 14 bases. V shed 1 base, J shed 0 bases, and the junction held 11 bases outside the gene matches. Germline CDR1 MGHRA, CDR2 YSYEKL. This CDR3 has 20 residues. CDR3 amino acids: CASSQVSPTSGRDPSYEQYF. The CDR3 nucleotides read TGCGCCAGCAGCCAAGTGAGCCCGACTAGCGGGAGGGACCCCTCCTACGAGCAGTACTTC.

V and J are TRBV6-1 and TRBJ2-5; D remains unclear. The germline CDR1 and CDR2 sequences are MNHNS and SASEGT. Trimming shortened V by 1 base and J by 2 bases, and 5 bases separated the two germline ends. This CDR3 is 13 amino acids long. The CDR3 spells CASSEERQETQYF. CDR3 nucleotides: TGTGCCAGCAGTGAAGAGAGGCAAGAGACCCAGTACTTC.

The chain recombines TRBV2 with TRBJ2-1; D is undetermined. V was pared by 6 bases and J by 6 bases, with 9 bases between. The CDR3 spans 12 residues. CDR1 is SNHLY, CDR2 FYNNEI, per germline. The CDR3 DNA follows: TGTGCCAGCAGCGCCTTTACCAATGAGCAGTTCTTC. Protein product: CASSAFTNEQFF.

The chain carries TRBV7-9 and TRBJ2-3; D may be TRBD1 or TRBD2 (6 bases each). CDR1 and CDR2 from the germline V gene are SEHNR and FQNEAQ (reference sequence). CDR3 length: 16 residues. V was cut by 7 bases and J by 10 bases, with 27 bases left in between. CDR3 residues: CASTQWGAEASTAQYF. The CDR3 coding sequence is TGTGCCAGCACCCAATGGGGGGCGGAAGCCTCAACAGCGCAGTATTTT.

There are a few counts of this clonotype. The chain joins TRBV4-1 to TRBJ1-1, with TRBD1 as a possible D gene (5 bases). The CDR3 runs 18 residues. The V end lost 0 bases, the J end lost 5 bases, and 22 bases lay between the germline ends. Germline CDR1 and CDR2: MGHRA and YSYEKL. DNA for the CDR3: TGCGCCAGCAGCCAAGAGACTTACTATGAGACAGTCTGGACTGAAGCTTTCTTT. Its translation is CASSQETYYETVWTEAFF.